The rows below give T cell receptor beta chains drawn from one sample of a study of OX40 agonist ivuxolimab in advanced cancers. Here immunoSEQ multiplex PCR was the method, and the copy in TCRdb shows in-frame clones only, minus some. This repertoire shows 80,000 or so clones, roughly 89% found once; its top ten account for approximately 0.19%. This sample comprised CD4+ or CD8+ T cells sorted from blood, obtained in a trial of the OX40 agonist ivuxolimab. The receptors derive from an adult with an advanced solid tumor such as melanoma, head and neck, liver or kidney cancer. Both conserved end residues are part of each CDR3. Fields, in order: CDR3 protein, CDR3 DNA, V gene, clone size, D gene, J gene. The D gene is left open where the match is weak. The listing skips clone size in some rows; elsewhere it reads once, few, many or a size class.

CDR3: CASSVLTTNNEQFF; DNA: TGTGCCAGCAGTGTCCTGACGACCAACAATGAGCAGTTCTTC; V: TRBV2; size: .; D: .; J: TRBJ2-1
CDR3: CASSYSTGSGHTEAFF; DNA: TGTGCCAGCAGTTACTCCACAGGGTCTGGTCACACTGAAGCTTTCTTT; V: TRBV6-5; size: .; D: .; J: TRBJ1-1
CDR3: CASSVGIAGAETQYF; DNA: TGTGCCAGCAGCGTAGGTATAGCGGGAGCAGAGACCCAGTACTTC; V: TRBV9; size: .; D: TRBD2; J: TRBJ2-5
CDR3: CASSLRLAGGLYEQYF; DNA: TGTGCCAGCAGTTTACGGCTAGCGGGAGGACTCTACGAGCAGTACTTC; V: TRBV28; size: .; D: TRBD2; J: TRBJ2-7
CDR3: CAWAPPGRDNYEQYF; DNA: TGTGCCTGGGCCCCCCCAGGGAGGGATAACTACGAGCAGTACTTC; V: TRBV30; size: .; D: TRBD2; J: TRBJ2-7
CDR3: CASSLGQTRPVGNTIYF; DNA: TGCGCCAGCAGCTTGGGGCAAACGCGTCCAGTGGGAAACACCATATATTTT; V: TRBV5-1; size: .; D: .; J: TRBJ1-3
CDR3: CAWSRISTDTQYF; DNA: TGTGCCTGGTCACGAATCTCCACAGATACGCAGTATTTT; V: TRBV30; size: .; D: .; J: TRBJ2-3
CDR3: CASSRHGQATNEKLFF; DNA: TGTGCCAGTAGTCGACACGGACAGGCAACTAATGAAAAACTGTTTTTT; V: TRBV19; size: .; D: TRBD1; J: TRBJ1-4
CDR3: CASSALGGSVQPQHF; DNA: TGTGCCAGCAGTGCATTGGGGGGCTCGGTTCAGCCCCAGCATTTT; V: TRBV6-1; size: .; D: .; J: TRBJ1-5
CDR3: CASSPTYRVIGYNEQFF; DNA: TGTGCCAGCAGTCCCACCTACAGGGTCATTGGCTACAATGAGCAGTTCTTC; V: TRBV28; size: .; D: .; J: TRBJ2-1
CDR3: CASSIIGLAGNTGELFF; DNA: TGTGCCAGTAGTATAATTGGACTAGCGGGTAACACCGGGGAGCTGTTTTTT; V: TRBV19; size: .; D: TRBD2; J: TRBJ2-2
CDR3: CASSLSHQVGAYEQYF; DNA: TGTGCCAGCAGCTTGTCTCATCAGGTGGGAGCCTACGAGCAGTACTTC; V: TRBV5-4; size: .; D: .; J: TRBJ2-7
CDR3: CASALAGGPFNEQFF; DNA: TGCGCCAGCGCACTAGCGGGAGGCCCCTTCAATGAGCAGTTCTTC; V: TRBV5-1; size: .; D: TRBD2; J: TRBJ2-1
CDR3: CASSLAAGLPQQFF; DNA: TGTGCCAGCAGCTTAGCGGCGGGACTACCTCAGCAGTTCTTC; V: TRBV7-9; size: .; D: TRBD2; J: TRBJ2-1
CDR3: CASSPPPGIAEGYTF; DNA: TGTGCCAGCAGTCCCCCGCCAGGGATCGCTGAGGGCTACACCTTC; V: TRBV6-5; size: .; D: .; J: TRBJ1-2
CDR3: CASSLVREARAFF; DNA: TGTGCCAGCAGCTTAGTTCGGGAAGCAAGAGCTTTCTTT; V: TRBV11-2; size: once; D: .; J: TRBJ1-1
CDR3: CASSTGRGYNEQFF; DNA: TGTGCCAGTAGTACGGGACGGGGCTACAATGAGCAGTTCTTC; V: TRBV19; size: .; D: .; J: TRBJ2-1
CDR3: CASSKTGKNTEAFF; DNA: TGTGCCAGCAGTAAGACAGGGAAGAACACTGAAGCTTTCTTT; V: TRBV6-1; size: .; D: TRBD1; J: TRBJ1-1
CDR3: CASSPGTSGRQYF; DNA: TGTGCCAGCAGCCCAGGGACTAGCGGGAGGCAGTACTTC; V: TRBV14; size: .; D: TRBD2; J: TRBJ2-5
CDR3: CATSRDLGAGASGRSGSSYNEQFF; DNA: TGTGCCACCAGCAGAGATTTAGGGGCGGGGGCTAGCGGGAGGAGCGGGAGCTCCTACAATGAGCAGTTCTTC; V: TRBV15; size: .; D: TRBD2; J: TRBJ2-1
CDR3: CASSPFGTGSYEQYF; DNA: TGCGCCAGCAGCCCGTTCGGGACAGGTTCCTACGAGCAGTACTTC; V: TRBV5-1; size: once; D: TRBD1; J: TRBJ2-7
CDR3: CASSQPASSYNEQFF; DNA: TGTGCCAGCAGTCAGCCTGCCAGCTCCTACAATGAGCAGTTCTTC; V: TRBV7-8; size: .; D: .; J: TRBJ2-1
CDR3: CASSLGLSEQYF; DNA: TGTGCCAGCAGCCTTGGTCTCTCCGAGCAGTACTTC; V: TRBV7-8; size: once; D: .; J: TRBJ2-7
CDR3: CASRQDRGRTEAFF; DNA: TGTGCCAGCAGACAAGACAGGGGGCGCACTGAAGCTTTCTTT; V: TRBV5-4; size: .; D: TRBD1; J: TRBJ1-1
CDR3: CASSTWSNQPQHF; DNA: TGTGCCAGCAGTACATGGAGCAATCAGCCCCAGCATTTT; V: TRBV21-1; size: .; D: .; J: TRBJ1-5
CDR3: CASSSLAGGYYEQYF; DNA: TGTGCCAGCAGCTCACTAGCGGGAGGGTACTACGAGCAGTACTTC; V: TRBV5-4; size: .; D: TRBD2; J: TRBJ2-7
CDR3: CASSAEGRQAFF; DNA: TGCGCCAGCAGCGCGGAAGGGAGGCAAGCTTTCTTT; V: TRBV5-1; size: .; D: .; J: TRBJ1-1
CDR3: CASSLAGPNSGNTIYF; DNA: TGTGCCAGCAGCTTAGCAGGGCCGAACTCTGGAAACACCATATATTTT; V: TRBV7-6; size: .; D: .; J: TRBJ1-3
CDR3: CASSAGHGANVLTF; DNA: TGTGCCAGCAGCGCAGGACACGGGGCCAACGTCCTGACTTTC; V: TRBV7-8; size: .; D: .; J: TRBJ2-6
CDR3: CASSFSLFGSEAFF; DNA: TGTGCCAGCAGCTTCTCTCTTTTCGGTTCTGAAGCTTTCTTT; V: TRBV7-9; size: few; D: .; J: TRBJ1-1
CDR3: CASTQGGTGWVGPYF; DNA: TGTGCCAGCACCCAAGGGGGAACAGGGTGGGTCGGACCGTACTTC; V: TRBV28; size: .; D: .; J: TRBJ2-7
CDR3: CASSELYEQYF; DNA: TGTGCCAGCAGTGAATTGTACGAGCAGTACTTC; V: TRBV6-1; size: .; D: .; J: TRBJ2-7
CDR3: CASNSVGDGYTF; DNA: TGTGCCAGTAATTCTGTGGGCGATGGCTACACCTTC; V: TRBV19; size: .; D: .; J: TRBJ1-2